A single TCR beta chain is shown here with its context. What it binds is unknown. The V gene's germline CDR1 is SGHRS and CDR2 YFSETQ. The CDR3 is 14 amino acids. This sample was taken from a study of T cells expressing NK-cell markers. Study context: In sorted CD3+CD56+NKG2C+, CD3+CD56+NKG2C- and CD3+CD56-NKG2C+ T cells, TCR beta repertoires were obtained. In the group of eight sequenced donors, seven were HCMV-seropositive and one was seronegative.

TCRdb reprocessed the 5' RACE reads and reports one entry per CDR3 protein, with no DNA. This sample's table has 500,000 to 700,000 distinct CDR3 sequences. Findings and caveats of the study: Also leading the CD3+CD56-NKG2C+ fraction in a handful of donors were these clonotypes. Uncertainty persisted over the HCMV specificity of expanded NKG2C+ T cell clones.

This chain links TRBV5-1 with TRBJ2-1; TCRdb's D gene call, TRBD1, goes unchecked for lack of DNA. The specimen was blood T cells: a sorted CD56 or NKG2C T cell subset, CD4+ or CD8+ T cells, or bulk PBMC T cells (not recorded which). The clonotype originates from a man between 18 and 29 years old in good health. CDR3 residues: CASSPGQGYNEQFF.